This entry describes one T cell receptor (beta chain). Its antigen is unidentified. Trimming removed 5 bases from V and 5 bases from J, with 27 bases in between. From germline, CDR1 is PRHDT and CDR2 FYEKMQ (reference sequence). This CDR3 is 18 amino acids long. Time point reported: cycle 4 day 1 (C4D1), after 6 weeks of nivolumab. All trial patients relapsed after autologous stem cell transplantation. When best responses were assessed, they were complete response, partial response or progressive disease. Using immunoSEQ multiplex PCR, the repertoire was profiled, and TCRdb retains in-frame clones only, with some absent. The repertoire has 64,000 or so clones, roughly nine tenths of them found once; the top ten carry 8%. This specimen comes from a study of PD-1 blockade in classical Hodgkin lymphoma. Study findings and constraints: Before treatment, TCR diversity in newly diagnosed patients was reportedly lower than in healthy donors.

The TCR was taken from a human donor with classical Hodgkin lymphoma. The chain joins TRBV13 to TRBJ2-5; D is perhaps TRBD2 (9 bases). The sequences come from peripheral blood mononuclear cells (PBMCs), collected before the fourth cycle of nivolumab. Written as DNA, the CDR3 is TGTGCCAGCAGCGACAGGGGCGGGACTAGCAAGTTCGAGGAGACCCAGTACTTC. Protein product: CASSDRGGTSKFEETQYF.